This T cell receptor (beta chain) derives from a study of blood T cell repertoires in COVID-19. Study-level information: Donors in the United States, Italy and Spain gave samples during acute or convalescent COVID-19. From T cells, B-cell-depleted T cells, or PBMCs came the material, which was cDNA or gDNA.

Per the authors' pipeline: How many nucleated cells were present was estimated from reference gene primer amplification. Produced via immunoSEQ multiplex PCR; TCRdb's table is partial and in-frame only. V and J calls and clone size come straight from that table; D and trimming were deduced from the DNA. The data contain 98,000 or so clones, around 82% of them singletons. The clonotype comes from a man aged 60 to 69 with acute or convalescent COVID-19. Specimen: peripheral blood.

This CDR3 is CASSIRGQGEGTEAFF. DNA for the CDR3: TGCGCCAGCAGCATCCGTGGACAGGGAGAGGGAACTGAAGCTTTCTTT. The chain joins TRBV5-1 to TRBJ1-1; TRBD1 agrees at 8 bases. This CDR3 spans 16 amino acids. Trimming cost V 4 bases and J 5 bases; bases outside gene matches: 13. The germline CDR1 and CDR2 sequences are SGHRS and YFSETQ. The full variable domain, rest sourced from reference TRBV5-1 and TRBJ1-1, is KAGVTQTPRYLIKTRGQQVTLSCSPISGHRSVSWYQQTPGQGLQFLFEYFSETQRNKGNFPGRFSGRQFSNSRSEMNVSTLELGDSALYLCASSIRGQGEGTEAFFGQGTRLTVV.